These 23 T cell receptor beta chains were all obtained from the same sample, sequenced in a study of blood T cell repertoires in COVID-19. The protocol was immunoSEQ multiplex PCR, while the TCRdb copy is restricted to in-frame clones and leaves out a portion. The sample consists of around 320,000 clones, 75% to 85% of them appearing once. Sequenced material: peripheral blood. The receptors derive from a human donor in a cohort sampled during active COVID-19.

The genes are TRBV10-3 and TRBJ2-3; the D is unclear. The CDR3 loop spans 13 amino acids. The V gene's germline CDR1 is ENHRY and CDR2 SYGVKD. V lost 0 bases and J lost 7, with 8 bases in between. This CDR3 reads CAISESTVNTQYF. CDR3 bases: TGTGCCATCAGTGAGTCTACAGTTAATACGCAGTATTTT.

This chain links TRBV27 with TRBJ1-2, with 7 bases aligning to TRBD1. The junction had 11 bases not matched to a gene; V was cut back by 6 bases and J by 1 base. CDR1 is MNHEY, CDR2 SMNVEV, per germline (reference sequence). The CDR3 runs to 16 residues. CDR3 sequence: CASSHQGGMVNYGYTF. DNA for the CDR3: TGTGCCAGCAGCCACCAAGGGGGCATGGTTAACTATGGCTACACCTTC.

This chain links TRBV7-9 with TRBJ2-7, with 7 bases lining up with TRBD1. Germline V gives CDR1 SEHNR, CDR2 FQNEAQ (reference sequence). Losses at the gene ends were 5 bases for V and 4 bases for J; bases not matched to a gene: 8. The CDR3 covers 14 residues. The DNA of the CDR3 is TGTGCCAGCAGCCGTGGGACAGAGAGTTACGAGCAGTACTTC. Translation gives CASSRGTESYEQYF.

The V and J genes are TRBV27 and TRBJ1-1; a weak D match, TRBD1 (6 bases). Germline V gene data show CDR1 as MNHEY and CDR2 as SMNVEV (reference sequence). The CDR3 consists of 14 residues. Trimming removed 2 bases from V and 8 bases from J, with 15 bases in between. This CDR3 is CASSLQGLGTEAFF. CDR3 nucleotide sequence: TGTGCCAGCAGTTTACAGGGTCTGGGGACAGAAGCTTTCTTT.

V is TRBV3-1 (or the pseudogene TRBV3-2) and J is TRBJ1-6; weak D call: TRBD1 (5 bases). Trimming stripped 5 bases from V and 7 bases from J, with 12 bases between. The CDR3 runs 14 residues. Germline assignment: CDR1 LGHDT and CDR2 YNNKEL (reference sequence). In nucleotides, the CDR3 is TGTGCCAGCAGCTTTTCGACAGAGAATTCACCCCTCCACTTT. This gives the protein CASSFSTENSPLHF.

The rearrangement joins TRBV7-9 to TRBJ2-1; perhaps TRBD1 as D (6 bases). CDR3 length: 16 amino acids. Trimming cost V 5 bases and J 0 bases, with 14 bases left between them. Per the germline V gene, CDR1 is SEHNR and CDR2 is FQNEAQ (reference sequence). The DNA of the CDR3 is TGTGCCAGCAGCCCACAGGGAAGGAGCTCCTACAATGAGCAGTTCTTC. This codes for CASSPQGRSSYNEQFF.

The CDR3 DNA follows: TGTGCCAGCAGCTTGCAGGGCCCGGGTGAAAAACTGTTTTTT. It yields the protein CASSLQGPGEKLFF. The rearrangement joins TRBV5-4 to TRBJ1-4; D may be TRBD1 (5 bases). The V end was cut by 1 base, the J end by 7 bases, with 11 bases between. The CDR3 runs 14 residues. CDR1 SGHNT and CDR2 YYREEE come from the germline V gene (reference sequence).

This CDR3 reads CASSLVFGYEQYF. CDR3 in DNA: TGTGCCAGCAGCTTGGTATTCGGGTACGAGCAGTACTTC. V gene TRBV5-6 combines with J gene TRBJ2-7; no reliable D call. V lost 0 bases, J lost 4 bases, and 8 bases lay in between. Germline CDR1 SGHDT, CDR2 YYEEEE. The CDR3 runs to 13 residues.

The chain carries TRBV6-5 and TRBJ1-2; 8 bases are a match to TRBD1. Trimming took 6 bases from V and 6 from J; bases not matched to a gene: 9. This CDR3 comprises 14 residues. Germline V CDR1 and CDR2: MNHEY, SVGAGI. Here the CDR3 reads CASRPDRGSDGYTF. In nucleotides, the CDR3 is TGTGCCAGCAGGCCCGACAGGGGATCAGATGGCTACACCTTC.

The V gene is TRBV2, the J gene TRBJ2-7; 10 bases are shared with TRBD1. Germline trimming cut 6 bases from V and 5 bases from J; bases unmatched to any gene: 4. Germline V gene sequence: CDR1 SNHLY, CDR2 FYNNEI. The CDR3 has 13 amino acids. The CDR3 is CASRDRGGDEQYF. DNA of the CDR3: TGTGCCAGCAGGGACAGGGGGGGGGACGAGCAGTACTTC. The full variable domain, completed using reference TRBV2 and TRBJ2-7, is EPEVTQTPSHQVTQMGQEVILRCVPISNHLYFYWYRQILGQKVEFLVSFYNNEISEKSEIFDDQFSVERPDGSNFTLKIRSTKLEDSAMYFCASRDRGGDEQYFGPGTRLTVT.

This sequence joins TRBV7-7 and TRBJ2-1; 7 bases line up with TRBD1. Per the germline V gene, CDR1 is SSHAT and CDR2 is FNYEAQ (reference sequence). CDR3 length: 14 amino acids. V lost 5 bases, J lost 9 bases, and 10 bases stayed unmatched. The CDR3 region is CASSLFRGGGEQFF. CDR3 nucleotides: TGTGCCAGCAGCCTATTTCGAGGGGGCGGTGAGCAGTTCTTC.

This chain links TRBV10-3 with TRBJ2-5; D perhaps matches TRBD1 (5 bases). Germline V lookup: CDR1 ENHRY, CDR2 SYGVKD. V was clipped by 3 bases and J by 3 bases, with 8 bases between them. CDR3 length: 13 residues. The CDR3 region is CAISERGKETQYF. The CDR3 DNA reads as TGTGCCATCAGTGAAAGGGGAAAAGAGACCCAGTACTTC.

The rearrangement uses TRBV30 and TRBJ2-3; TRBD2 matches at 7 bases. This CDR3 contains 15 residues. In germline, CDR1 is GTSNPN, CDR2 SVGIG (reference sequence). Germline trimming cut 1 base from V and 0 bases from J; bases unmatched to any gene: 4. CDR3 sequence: CAWSEGGGSTDTQYF. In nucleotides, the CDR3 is TGTGCCTGGAGTGAGGGCGGGGGTAGCACAGATACGCAGTATTTT.

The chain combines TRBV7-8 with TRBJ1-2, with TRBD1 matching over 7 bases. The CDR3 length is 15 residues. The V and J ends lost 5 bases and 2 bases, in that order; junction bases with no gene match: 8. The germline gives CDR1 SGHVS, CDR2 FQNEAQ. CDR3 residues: CASSADRVGNYGYTF. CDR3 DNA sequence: TGTGCCAGCAGCGCCGACAGGGTTGGGAACTATGGCTACACCTTC.

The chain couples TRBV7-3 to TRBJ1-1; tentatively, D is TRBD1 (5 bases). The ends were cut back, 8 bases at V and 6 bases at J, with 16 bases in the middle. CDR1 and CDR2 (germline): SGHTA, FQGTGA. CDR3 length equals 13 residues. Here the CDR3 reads CASGTSQGSEAFF. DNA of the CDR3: TGTGCCAGCGGCACATCCCAGGGATCTGAAGCTTTCTTT. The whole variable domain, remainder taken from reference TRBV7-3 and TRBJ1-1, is GAGVSQTPSNKVTEKGKYVELRCDPISGHTALYWYRQSLGQGPEFLIYFQGTGAADDSGLPNDRFFAVRPEGSVSTLKIQRTERGDSAVYLCASGTSQGSEAFFGQGTRLTVV.

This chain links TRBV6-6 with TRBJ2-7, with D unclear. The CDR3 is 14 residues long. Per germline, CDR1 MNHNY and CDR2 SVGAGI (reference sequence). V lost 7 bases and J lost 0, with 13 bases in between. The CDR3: CASKPERSSYEQYF. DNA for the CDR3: TGTGCCAGCAAGCCCGAGCGAAGCTCCTACGAGCAGTACTTC.

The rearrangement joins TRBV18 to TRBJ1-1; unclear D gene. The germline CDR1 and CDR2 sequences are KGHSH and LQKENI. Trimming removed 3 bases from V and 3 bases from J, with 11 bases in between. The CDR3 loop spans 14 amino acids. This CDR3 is CASSPGIAYTEAFF. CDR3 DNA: TGTGCCAGCTCACCCGGGATCGCCTACACTGAAGCTTTCTTT.

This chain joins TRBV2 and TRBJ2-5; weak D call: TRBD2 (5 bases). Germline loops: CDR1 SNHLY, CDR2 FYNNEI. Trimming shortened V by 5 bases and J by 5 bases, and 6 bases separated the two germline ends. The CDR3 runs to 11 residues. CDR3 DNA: TGTGCCAGCAGTCCGGGGGAGACCCAGTACTTC. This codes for CASSPGETQYF.

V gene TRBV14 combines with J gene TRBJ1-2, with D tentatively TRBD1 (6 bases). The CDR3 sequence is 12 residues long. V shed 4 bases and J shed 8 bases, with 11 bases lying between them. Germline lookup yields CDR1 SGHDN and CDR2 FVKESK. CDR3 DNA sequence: TGTGCCAGCAGCCCTCACAGGGCGGGCTACACCTTC. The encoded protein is CASSPHRAGYTF.

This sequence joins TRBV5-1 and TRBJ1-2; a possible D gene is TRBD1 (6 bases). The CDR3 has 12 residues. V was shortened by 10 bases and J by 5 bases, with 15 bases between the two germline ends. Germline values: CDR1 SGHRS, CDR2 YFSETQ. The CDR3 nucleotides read TGCGCCCAGCAGGGACAAAAGTATGGCTACACCTTC. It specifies CAQQGQKYGYTF.

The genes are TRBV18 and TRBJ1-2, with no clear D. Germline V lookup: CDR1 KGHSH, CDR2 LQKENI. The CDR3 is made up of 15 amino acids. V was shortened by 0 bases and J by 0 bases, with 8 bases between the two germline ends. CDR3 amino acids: CASSPPAGANYGYTF. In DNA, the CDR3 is TGTGCCAGCTCACCACCGGCCGGGGCTAACTATGGCTACACCTTC.

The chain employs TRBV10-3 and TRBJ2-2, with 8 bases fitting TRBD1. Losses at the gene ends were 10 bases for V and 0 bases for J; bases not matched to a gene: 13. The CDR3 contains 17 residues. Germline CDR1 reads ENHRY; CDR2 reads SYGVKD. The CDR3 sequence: CATTKAGTGSNTGELFF. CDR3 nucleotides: TGTGCCACTACTAAGGCGGGGACAGGATCGAACACCGGGGAGCTGTTTTTT.

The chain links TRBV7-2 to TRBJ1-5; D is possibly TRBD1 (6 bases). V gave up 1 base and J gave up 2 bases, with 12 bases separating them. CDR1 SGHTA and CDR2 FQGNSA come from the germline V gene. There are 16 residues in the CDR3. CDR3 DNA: TGTGCCAGCAGCTTAGTGAGTAAGGGGGGCAATCAGCCCCAGCATTTT. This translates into CASSLVSKGGNQPQHF. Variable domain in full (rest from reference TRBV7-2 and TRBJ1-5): GAGVSQSPSNKVTEKGKDVELRCDPISGHTALYWYRQSLGQGLEFLIYFQGNSAPDKSGLPSDRFSAERTGGSVSTLTIQRTQQEDSAVYLCASSLVSKGGNQPQHFGDGTRLSIL.